The TCR beta chain described here comes from a study of blood T cells in healthy people across ages. Findings of the study overall: Higher diversity, along with more naive CD4+ cells, distinguished long-lived donors from aged donors.

Turning to this clonotype: Antigen specificity is unknown.

A second PCR, run for about 7 to 11 cycles, used a sample-barcoded 5' primer plus a J-beta primer mix. Through a template-switch adaptor with 12 random nucleotides, each cDNA molecule received a tag. From each sample, at least 3 million paired-end reads containing CDR3 were obtained. Each CDR3 protein gets one entry after TCRdb re-called the 5' RACE reads with MiXCR. The data show around 940,000 distinct CDR3 sequences, 51% seen once. Germline assignment: CDR1 SGHDN and CDR2 FVKESK. The CDR3 runs 13 residues. Trimming removed 4 bases from V and 2 bases from J, with 7 bases in between. What was sequenced was blood. This TCR derives from a woman aged 55-69 years in good health. The chain has TRBV14 and TRBJ2-3; the D is unclear. CDR3 coding DNA: TGTGCCAGCAGCCCATGGTTCACAGATACGCAGTATTTT. Translated, it gives CASSPWFTDTQYF.